The source of this TCR beta chain is a study of blood T cell repertoires in COVID-19. Germline V CDR1 and CDR2: KGHSH, LQKENI. The CDR3 spans 15 residues. V lost 2 bases to trimming and J lost 2 bases, with 12 bases between them. The assay was immunoSEQ multiplex PCR, and TCRdb's table has in-frame clones only and misses some. The sample has roughly 670,000 clones, about nine tenths seen once. The material sequenced was peripheral blood. The receptor was derived from a woman aged 18-30 years with acute or convalescent COVID-19. V and J are TRBV18 and TRBJ1-2; maybe TRBD1 (6 bases). CDR3 nucleotides: TGTGCCAGCTCACCAGGTCAGGGACAAAACTATGGCTACACCTTC. It yields the protein CASSPGQGQNYGYTF. The whole variable domain, filled in from reference TRBV18 and TRBJ1-2, reads NAGVMQNPRHLVRRRGQEARLRCSPMKGHSHVYWYRQLPEEGLKFMVYLQKENIIDESGMPKERFSAEFPKEGPSILRIQQVVRGDSAAYFCASSPGQGQNYGYTFGSGTRLTVV.